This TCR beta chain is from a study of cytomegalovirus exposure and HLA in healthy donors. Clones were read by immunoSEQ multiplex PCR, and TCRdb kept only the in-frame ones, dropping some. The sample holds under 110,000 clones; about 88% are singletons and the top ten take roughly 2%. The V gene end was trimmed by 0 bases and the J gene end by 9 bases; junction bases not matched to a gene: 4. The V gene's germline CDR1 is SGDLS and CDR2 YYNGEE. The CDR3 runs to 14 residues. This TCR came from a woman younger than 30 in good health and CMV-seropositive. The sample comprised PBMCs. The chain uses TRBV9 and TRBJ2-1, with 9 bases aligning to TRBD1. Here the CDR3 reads CASSVGTGDLEQFF. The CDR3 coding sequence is TGTGCCAGCAGCGTAGGGACAGGGGACCTTGAGCAGTTCTTC. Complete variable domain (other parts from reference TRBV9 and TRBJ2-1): DSGVTQTPKHLITATGQRVTLRCSPRSGDLSVYWYQQSLDQGLQFLIQYYNGEERAKGNILERFSAQQFPDLHSELNLSSLELGDSALYFCASSVGTGDLEQFFGPGTRLTVL.